This passage covers 27 T cell receptor beta chains from one sample sequenced in a study of cytomegalovirus exposure and HLA in healthy donors. The PCR had 60 Vbeta and 13 Jbeta primers. TCRdb's copy holds only in-frame clones and misses some; the assay was immunoSEQ multiplex PCR. The data show more than 100,000 clones, around nine tenths seen once. Sequences were obtained from PBMCs. The receptors were sampled from a woman aged 25 to 39 in good health and CMV-seronegative.

On this clone itself: An end of the junction differs from the germline gene, which may be a read error. The V call is TRBV9, the J call TRBJ2-1; maybe TRBD2 (7 bases). CDR1 SGDLS and CDR2 YYNGEE come from the germline V gene. The CDR3 has 14 residues. The CDR3 reads CASSVVAWGGRGVF. The CDR3 bases are TGTGCCAGCAGCGTGGTGGCGTGGGGGGGCAGGGGAGTCTTC.

The chain combines TRBV7-9 with TRBJ1-2; TRBD1 agrees at 7 bases. The length of the CDR3 is 14 residues. The germline gives CDR1 SEHNR, CDR2 FQNEAQ (reference sequence). Trimming at V came to 5 bases and at J to 3 bases, leaving 6 bases not matched to a gene. CDR3: CASSGRTGDYGYTF. The CDR3 region has the DNA TGTGCCAGCAGCGGCAGGACAGGAGACTATGGCTACACCTTC.

This clone was seen a single time. J is TRBJ1-1 and V is TRBV4-3; 7 bases align to TRBD1. The CDR3 has 15 amino acids. After removal of 3 bases from V and 0 bases from J, the junction contained 4 bases not matched to a gene. The germline V gene encodes CDR1 LGHNA and CDR2 YSLEER. The CDR3 region has the DNA TGCGCCAGCAGCCACCCCGGGACAGTGAACACTGAAGCTTTCTTT. The encoded protein is CASSHPGTVNTEAFF.

The rearrangement links TRBV13 to TRBJ2-7; D is unclear. CDR1 is PRHDT, CDR2 FYEKMQ, per germline (reference sequence). The CDR3 length is 14 residues. The V and J ends lost 6 bases and 6 bases respectively, with 18 bases between them. This CDR3 is CASSQIGRSSEQYF. CDR3 DNA: TGTGCCAGCAGTCAAATCGGAAGGAGCAGCGAGCAGTACTTC.

The chain carries TRBV5-4 and TRBJ2-1; TRBD2 matches at 7 bases. This CDR3 region has 14 residues. Germline values: CDR1 SGHNT, CDR2 YYREEE (reference sequence). V lost 2 bases and J lost 6; bases outside the gene matches: 5. CDR3: CASSFHTSANEQFF. CDR3 DNA: TGTGCCAGCAGCTTCCACACTAGCGCCAATGAGCAGTTCTTC.

This sequence joins TRBV7-2 and TRBJ2-3; 12 bases match TRBD2. There are 16 residues in the CDR3. Germline values: CDR1 SGHTA, CDR2 FQGNSA. V gave up 4 bases and J gave up 3 bases; unmatched junction bases: 5. The CDR3 sequence: CASSYGLAGFTDTQYF. CDR3 in DNA: TGTGCCAGCAGCTACGGACTAGCGGGATTTACAGATACGCAGTATTTT.

This clone has more than one count but fewer than ten. This chain uses TRBV4-1 with TRBJ1-1; TRBD1 matches 7 bases. J was trimmed by 6 bases and V by 2 bases; bases with no gene match: 3. Germline CDR1 MGHRA, CDR2 YSYEKL. The CDR3 is made up of 13 amino acids. The CDR3 reads CASSQTGVPEAFF. In nucleotides, the CDR3 is TGCGCCAGCAGCCAAACAGGGGTGCCTGAAGCTTTCTTT.

The genes are TRBV25-1 and TRBJ2-3, with 11 bases fitting TRBD1. Germline-derived CDR1 and CDR2 are MGHDK and SYGVNS. With V trimmed by 2 bases and J by 2 bases, 6 bases remained unmatched. The CDR3 is made up of 17 amino acids. Written as DNA, the CDR3 is TGTGCCAGCAGTGAAAGTTGGACAGGGGGCCACACAGATACGCAGTATTTT. It yields the protein CASSESWTGGHTDTQYF. Full variable domain (outside the CDR3, taken from reference TRBV25-1 and TRBJ2-3): EADIYQTPRYLVIGTGKKITLECSQTMGHDKMYWYQQDPGMELHLIHYSYGVNSTEKGDLSSESTVSRIRTEHFPLTLESARPSHTSQYLCASSESWTGGHTDTQYFGPGTRLTVL.

This clone appeared once. The chain recombines TRBV27 with TRBJ2-3; D perhaps matches TRBD2 (6 bases). The V end was cut by 3 bases, the J end by 0 bases, with 13 bases between. The CDR3 has 16 amino acids. Germline V CDR1 and CDR2: MNHEY, SMNVEV (reference sequence). Here the CDR3 reads CASSFWGEFSTDTQYF. CDR3 sequence (DNA): TGTGCCAGCAGTTTCTGGGGGGAGTTTAGCACAGATACGCAGTATTTT.

This clone was counted once. This chain connects TRBV4-1 to TRBJ2-4, with D possibly being TRBD2 (5 bases). The germline gives CDR1 MGHRA, CDR2 YSYEKL. This CDR3 is 13 amino acids long. V was pared by 4 bases and J by 11 bases, with 15 bases between. CDR3 DNA: TGCGCCAGCAGCCCGGGAACTAGAGTGGTTCAGTACTTC. Its protein product is CASSPGTRVVQYF.

The rearrangement uses TRBV2 and TRBJ2-1, with 11 bases fitting TRBD2. With V trimmed by 8 bases and J by 0 bases, 15 bases remained unmatched. The CDR3 runs to 19 residues. The germline CDR1 and CDR2 sequences are SNHLY and FYNNEI. The CDR3 here is CASPRKTSGGFSSYNEQFF. The CDR3 DNA follows: TGTGCCAGCCCCAGAAAAACTAGCGGGGGTTTCAGCTCCTACAATGAGCAGTTCTTC.

This clone has just a few counts. This CDR3 reads CASDRGNQPQHF. The CDR3 region has the DNA TGTGCCAGCGACAGGGGGAATCAGCCCCAGCATTTT. The V and J genes are TRBV2 and TRBJ1-5; 9 bases line up with TRBD1. The junction had 0 bases not matched to a gene; V was cut back by 8 bases and J by 4 bases. Germline assignment: CDR1 SNHLY and CDR2 FYNNEI. This CDR3 comprises 12 residues.

The gene calls are TRBV27 and TRBJ2-5, with 7 bases lining up with TRBD2. The assigned J gene may be wrong: the sequence end matches TRBJ2-7 better. This CDR3 has 16 amino acids. From germline, CDR1 is MNHEY and CDR2 SMNVEV (reference sequence). CDR3 nucleotides: TGTGCCAGCAGTTTAGTCGGACTAGTAACATCCTACGAGCAGTACTTC. Translation gives CASSLVGLVTSYEQYF.

The chain has TRBV5-8 and TRBJ1-1; D call uncertain. This CDR3 has 14 residues. Per the germline V gene, CDR1 is SGHTS and CDR2 is YDEGEE. Between the trimmed V and J ends, which lost 4 bases and 5 bases, there was a span of 15 bases. The CDR3 here is CASSPTGRETEAFF. The CDR3 DNA reads as TGTGCCAGCAGCCCGACGGGGAGGGAGACTGAAGCTTTCTTT.

As DNA, the CDR3 is TGCGCCAGCAGTCACACGAACGGACAGCTCTATGGCTACACCTTC. Its translation: CASSHTNGQLYGYTF. The chain recombines TRBV23-1 with TRBJ1-2, with D possibly matching TRBD1 (6 bases). TRBV23-1 counts as an open reading frame of uncertain function. The CDR3 is 15 amino acids. Trimming removed 3 bases from V and 4 bases from J, with 15 bases in between.

J is TRBJ2-5 and V is TRBV5-4; 9 nucleotides match TRBD1. This CDR3 is 14 amino acids long. Per germline, CDR1 SGHNT and CDR2 YYREEE (reference sequence). V dropped 4 bases and J dropped 3; count of bases not matched to a gene: 4. CDR3 coding DNA: TGTGCCAGCAGCCAACAGGGGGCTGAAGAGACCCAGTACTTC. The encoded protein is CASSQQGAEETQYF.

The gene calls are TRBV7-9 and TRBJ2-5; TRBD2 might be the D (6 bases). Germline assignment: CDR1 SEHNR and CDR2 FQNEAQ (reference sequence). V was clipped by 2 bases and J by 5 bases, with 15 bases between them. The CDR3 length is 15 residues. In nucleotides, the CDR3 is TGTGCCAGCAGCTTACCGCTAGCGAGCGAGGAGACCCAGTACTTC. This gives the protein CASSLPLASEETQYF.

The chain links TRBV5-1 to TRBJ2-7, with 8 bases aligning to TRBD2. The J segment lost 5 bases and the V segment lost 5 bases, leaving 12 bases of the junction unmatched. The CDR3 sequence is 15 residues long. In germline, CDR1 is SGHRS, CDR2 YFSETQ. The CDR3 DNA sequence: TGCGCCAGCAGATACGCTATCGGGGGGGGCCACGAGCAGTACTTC. Its protein is CASRYAIGGGHEQYF.

The chain combines TRBV10-3 with TRBJ1-6, with D tentatively TRBD1 (6 bases). The germline V gene has CDR1 ENHRY and CDR2 SYGVKD. The CDR3 length is 19 residues. The germline V and J ends were trimmed by 2 bases and 0 bases, with 17 bases remaining between them. CDR3 region: CAISETGRPPSSYNSPLHF. CDR3 nucleotide sequence: TGTGCCATCAGTGAGACAGGGCGACCGCCGAGCTCCTATAATTCACCCCTCCACTTT.

The chain carries TRBV13 and TRBJ2-1; 10 nucleotides align to TRBD2. This CDR3 contains 16 residues. Germline CDR1 reads PRHDT; CDR2 reads FYEKMQ (reference sequence). The J segment lost 2 bases and the V segment lost 0 bases, leaving 1 base of the junction unmatched. The DNA of the CDR3 is TGTGCCAGCAGCTTAGGAACTAGCGGGGCCTACAATGAGCAGTTCTTC. Residues: CASSLGTSGAYNEQFF.

This clone was seen more than once but under ten times. V is TRBV7-2 and J is TRBJ1-6; D unresolved. V lost 1 base, J lost 10 bases, and 8 bases lay in between. The CDR3 has 13 residues. CDR1 is SGHTA and CDR2 is FQGNSA in the germline V gene. The CDR3 is CASSLESRSPLHF. Here the CDR3 DNA reads TGTGCCAGCAGCTTAGAGTCTAGGTCACCCCTCCACTTT. The full variable domain, with the rest looked up from reference TRBV7-2 and TRBJ1-6, is GAGVSQSPSNKVTEKGKDVELRCDPISGHTALYWYRQSLGQGLEFLIYFQGNSAPDKSGLPSDRFSAERTGGSVSTLTIQRTQQEDSAVYLCASSLESRSPLHFGNGTRLTVT.

This chain uses TRBV7-9 with TRBJ1-1; 9 positions match TRBD1. Germline V gene sequence: CDR1 SEHNR, CDR2 FQNEAQ (reference sequence). The CDR3 is made up of 12 amino acids. Trimming took 5 bases from V and 10 from J; bases not matched to a gene: 5. CDR3 DNA: TGTGCCAGCAGCCGAGGACAGGGGAGAGCTTTCTTT. This gives the protein CASSRGQGRAFF.

This chain uses TRBV4-3 with TRBJ2-5; D gene ambiguous. Germline V gives CDR1 LGHNA, CDR2 YSLEER. CDR3 size: 15 residues. V was pared by 1 base and J by 4 bases, with 13 bases between. The CDR3 protein is CASSQVYSRLETQYF. As DNA, the CDR3 is TGCGCCAGCAGCCAAGTTTATTCTAGATTAGAGACCCAGTACTTC.

CDR3 coding DNA: TGCAGCGTTCCCGCCCCCTACTCCAACTCCTACGAGCAGTACTTC. Protein sequence: CSVPAPYSNSYEQYF. The chain links TRBV29-1 to TRBJ2-5; D remains ambiguous. The closer fit of TRBJ2-7 to the DNA end suggests the J call may be wrong. This CDR3 contains 15 residues. Germline assignment: CDR1 SQVTM and CDR2 ANQGSEA.

The chain is built from TRBV28 and TRBJ2-5; 7 bases align to TRBD1. CDR3 size: 13 residues. In germline, CDR1 is MDHEN, CDR2 SYDVKM. V lost 4 bases to trimming and J lost 4 bases; unmatched junction nucleotides: 3. CDR3 residues: CASSYQGVETQYF. The CDR3 region has the DNA TGTGCCAGCAGTTACCAGGGGGTAGAGACCCAGTACTTC.

The chain links TRBV9 to TRBJ2-2; 7 bases line up with TRBD2. Trimming took 3 bases from V and 4 from J; bases not matched to a gene: 6. This CDR3 is 15 amino acids long. The V gene's germline CDR1 is SGDLS and CDR2 YYNGEE. The CDR3 coding sequence is TGTGCCAGCAGCGAAAAAGGACTAGGCACCGGGGAGCTGTTTTTT. Encoded protein: CASSEKGLGTGELFF.

The CDR3 DNA reads TGTGCCAGCAGGTCCCGGACAGGGGGCCTATACGAGCAGTACTTC. The encoded protein is CASRSRTGGLYEQYF. The rearrangement links TRBV11-1 to TRBJ2-7, with 11 bases lining up with TRBD1. CDR1 is SGHAT, CDR2 FQDESV, per germline (reference sequence). This CDR3 is 15 amino acids long. J lost 4 bases, V lost 6 bases, and 8 bases had no gene match. Variable domain in full (rest from reference TRBV11-1 and TRBJ2-7): EAEVAQSPRYKITEKSQAVAFWCDPISGHATLYWYRQILGQGPELLVQFQDESVVDDSQLPKDRFSAERLKGVDSTLKIQPAELGDSAMYLCASRSRTGGLYEQYFGPGTRLTVT.